The present entry profiles one TCR beta chain with its context. Its antigen is still unknown. Base qualities are not at hand, and no much larger clone is one base apart. The study evaluated CTLA-4 blockade (ipilimumab) given together with focal radiation therapy in patients who had chemo-refractory metastatic non-small-cell lung cancer. This sample is part of a study of radiotherapy plus CTLA-4 blockade in lung cancer (dated by TCRdb to 2017 to 2018). Regarding the research as a whole: Objective responses occurred in about 20% of enrolled patients, and 31% achieved disease control.

The CDR3, cysteine through phenylalanine, is 18 amino acids long. Of the read, only the CDR3 DNA is kept; its 54 bases are in frame from base 1. V loses 5 bases at its end and J loses 0 bases; junction bases beyond the gene matches: 9. Taken from the germline V gene, the CDR1 and CDR2 loops are SGHVS and FNYEAQ. Points the paper makes about the study in general: Increased serum interferon-beta after radiation, together with early dynamic changes in blood T cell clones, were reported to be the strongest predictors of response. TCR clones derived from tumors expanded in peripheral blood after treatment with radiotherapy and ipilimumab.

Libraries were built with the immunoSEQ multiplex PCR assay. The table was pulled from immuneACCESS by TCRdb, which kept in-frame rearrangements only. Such tables lose some clones; where checked, under half of the loss comes from unresolved V genes, and the rest has no known cause. A total of 30,000 to 45,000 clones appear in this sample, around 79% of them only once. Clones ranked in the top ten supply less than 9% of the sample. This TCR was recovered from a human donor with non-small cell lung cancer who had stable disease on radiotherapy plus ipilimumab. Sequencing used peripheral blood, obtained from a patient treated with radiotherapy plus ipilimumab. The V and J genes are TRBV7-6 and TRBJ1-5; 11 bases in between match TRBD1. CDR3 loop: CASSGWTGGFYSNQPQHF. Read as DNA, the sequence is TGTGCCAGCAGCGGATGGACAGGGGGCTTCTATAGCAATCAGCCCCAGCATTTT.